These 25 T cell receptor beta chains originate from one sample sequenced in a study of PD-L1 blockade in urothelial cancer. The protocol was immunoSEQ multiplex PCR, while the TCRdb copy is restricted to in-frame clones and leaves out a portion. The sample lists under 120,000 clones; around 85% were seen once. This specimen was PBMCs, taken around atezolizumab (anti-PD-L1) treatment. These receptors all stem from a man in his fifties or sixties with urothelial cancer.

The chain combines TRBV25-1 with TRBJ2-7; 9 nucleotides line up with TRBD2. The CDR3 sequence is 15 residues long. Per germline, CDR1 MGHDK and CDR2 SYGVNS. Trimming at V came to 5 bases and at J to 2 bases, leaving 7 bases not matched to a gene. DNA for the CDR3: TGTGCCAGCAGTTCACGGACTAGCGCGACCTACGAGCAGTACTTC. Protein: CASSSRTSATYEQYF.

This rearrangement joins TRBV7-3 to TRBJ1-1; TRBD1 agrees at 7 bases. The germline V gene has CDR1 SGHTA and CDR2 FQGTGA. Trimming removed 4 bases from V and 4 bases from J; junction bases left unmatched: 3. CDR3 length equals 13 residues. The CDR3 sequence: CASSSTGATEAFF. CDR3 nucleotide sequence: TGTGCCAGCAGCTCAACAGGGGCCACTGAAGCTTTCTTT.

In DNA form, the CDR3 reads TGCAGCGTTGTGACAGGGGGTACTGAAGCTTTCTTT. It is translated as CSVVTGGTEAFF. The genes are TRBV29-1 and TRBJ1-1; 9 bases fit TRBD1. Germline V gene lookup returns CDR1 SQVTM and CDR2 ANQGSEA. J was trimmed by 5 bases and V by 4 bases; bases with no gene match: 2. The CDR3 has 12 residues.

This clone occurred once. The genes are TRBV11-2 and TRBJ2-2; TRBD2 agrees at 9 bases. The CDR3 extends over 19 amino acids. Germline assignment: CDR1 SGHAT and CDR2 FQNNGV. V was clipped by 0 bases and J by 3 bases; unmatched bases: 11. In nucleotides, the CDR3 is TGTGCCAGCAGCTTAGATCCCATAAAACTAGCGGGTTACACCGGGGAGCTGTTTTTT. It encodes CASSLDPIKLAGYTGELFF.

The rearrangement joins TRBV6-6 to TRBJ2-7, with 9 bases matching TRBD2. The CDR3 is 14 residues long. The J segment lost 3 bases and the V segment lost 6 bases, leaving 6 bases of the junction unmatched. The V gene's germline CDR1 is MNHNY and CDR2 SVGAGI (reference sequence). The CDR3 is CASSTGTSRYEQYF. The CDR3 DNA reads TGTGCCAGCAGCACCGGGACTAGCCGCTACGAGCAGTACTTC.

V is TRBV6-5 and J is TRBJ2-2; D is ambiguous. The CDR3 loop spans 16 amino acids. Germline assignment: CDR1 MNHEY and CDR2 SVGAGI. Trimming pared 2 bases from V and 4 bases from J, leaving 14 bases between. The CDR3 DNA sequence: TGTGCCAGCAGTTACGCTGACTGGCGGAGCACCGGGGAGCTGTTTTTT. Its translation: CASSYADWRSTGELFF.

This clone was detected a few times. The V and J genes are TRBV30 and TRBJ1-1; D not certain. Trimming cost V 1 base and J 5 bases, with 14 bases left between them. The CDR3 is 14 amino acids. Germline values: CDR1 GTSNPN, CDR2 SVGIG (reference sequence). CDR3: CAWSGRISGTEAFF. Written as DNA, the CDR3 is TGTGCCTGGAGTGGACGGATCTCGGGGACTGAAGCTTTCTTT.

The V and J genes are TRBV9 and TRBJ2-1; TRBD1 aligns across 7 bases. Germline-derived CDR1 and CDR2 are SGDLS and YYNGEE. This CDR3 has 13 residues. The ends lost 2 bases at V and 8 bases at J; junction bases unmatched: 4. Here the CDR3 DNA reads TGTGCCAGCAGCGTGGGACAGCACCATGAGCAGTTCTTC. This encodes CASSVGQHHEQFF.

The genes are TRBV7-9 and TRBJ1-1; possibly TRBD1 for D (6 bases). V was trimmed by 5 bases and J by 1 base, leaving 11 bases between them. Looked up from germline, CDR1 is SEHNR and CDR2 is FQNEAQ (reference sequence). The CDR3 loop spans 14 amino acids. Written as DNA, the CDR3 is TGTGCCAGCAGCCCCTGGACAGAGAACACTGAAGCTTTCTTT. Its protein product is CASSPWTENTEAFF.

The CDR3 nucleotides read TGTGCCAGCAGCTTTAGCGGAAATGAGCAGTTCTTC. Translated: CASSFSGNEQFF. This chain joins TRBV7-9 and TRBJ2-1; D is perhaps TRBD2 (6 bases). The CDR3 loop spans 12 amino acids. V was cut by 3 bases and J by 7 bases, with 7 bases left in between. In germline, CDR1 is SEHNR, CDR2 FQNEAQ (reference sequence).

The chain uses TRBV13 and TRBJ2-5, with unresolved D. This CDR3 has 16 amino acids. Trimming took off 0 bases at V and 4 bases at J, with 15 bases between the two ends. Germline V gene sequence: CDR1 PRHDT, CDR2 FYEKMQ (reference sequence). CDR3 in DNA: TGTGCCAGCAGCTTAGGAGCACGGCGTACGGGAGAGACCCAGTACTTC. Translated, it gives CASSLGARRTGETQYF.

The chain uses TRBV11-2 and TRBJ1-1, with D uncertain. CDR3 length: 11 amino acids. The V end was cut by 4 bases, the J end by 5 bases, with 5 bases between. The germline V gene encodes CDR1 SGHAT and CDR2 FQNNGV. Here the CDR3 DNA reads TGTGCCAGCAGCTCGCGGACTGAAGCTTTCTTT. Protein sequence: CASSSRTEAFF.

Note on this clone: The junction does not match germline at one end; this may be a read error. This chain links TRBV7-9 with TRBJ2-4; TRBD1 agrees at 7 bases. In germline, CDR1 is SEHNR, CDR2 FQNEAQ (reference sequence). There are 13 residues in the CDR3. The CDR3 protein is CASRGTASSLPDF. In DNA, the CDR3 is TGTGCCAGCAGAGGGACAGCCTCGTCCCTTCCGGACTTC.

CDR3 sequence reads: CSVRGGSETQYF. In nucleotides, the CDR3 is TGCAGCGTGCGGGGGGGCAGTGAGACCCAGTACTTC. J is TRBJ2-5 and V is TRBV29-1; 9 bases are shared with TRBD2. The CDR3 covers 12 residues. The germline gives CDR1 SQVTM, CDR2 ANQGSEA. The ends lost 6 bases at V and 5 bases at J; junction bases unmatched: 4.

This clone occurred once. The V call is TRBV6-6, the J call TRBJ2-3; 8 nucleotides agree with TRBD1. Germline assignment: CDR1 MNHNY and CDR2 SVGAGI (reference sequence). The CDR3 is made up of 15 amino acids. Trimming removed 5 bases from V and 4 bases from J; junction bases left unmatched: 8. The CDR3: CASSTGGSGADTQYF. CDR3 nucleotides: TGTGCCAGCAGTACAGGGGGGTCGGGGGCAGATACGCAGTATTTT.

The J gene is TRBJ1-1, the V gene TRBV9; TRBD1 agrees at 8 bases. V dropped 2 bases and J dropped 5; count of bases not matched to a gene: 5. The CDR3 consists of 14 residues. Per the germline V gene, CDR1 is SGDLS and CDR2 is YYNGEE. CDR3 nucleotides: TGTGCCAGCAGCGTTACAGGGGGAGGTACTGAAGCTTTCTTT. Its protein product is CASSVTGGGTEAFF.

As for this clone: Other DNA sequences of this sample code for an identical CDR3. This sequence joins TRBV7-9 and TRBJ1-1; perhaps TRBD1 as D (5 bases). Between the trimmed V and J ends, which lost 0 bases and 2 bases, there was a span of 7 bases. The CDR3 is 14 amino acids. Germline CDR1 SEHNR, CDR2 FQNEAQ (reference sequence). CDR3 protein: CASSLAGANTEAFF. The CDR3 nucleotides are TGTGCCAGCAGCTTAGCAGGGGCCAACACTGAAGCTTTCTTT.

The V gene is TRBV19, the J gene TRBJ2-2; 7 bases line up with TRBD1. CDR1 LNHDA and CDR2 SQIVND come from the germline V gene (reference sequence). J gave up 7 bases and V 3 bases, and 8 bases lay outside the gene matches. The CDR3 length is 15 residues. CDR3 bases: TGTGCCAGTAGTATCTACAGGGGTACCGACGGGGAGCTGTTTTTT. Protein sequence: CASSIYRGTDGELFF.

The chain is built from TRBV9 and TRBJ2-7; 11 bases fit TRBD1. With 3 bases clipped from V and 10 bases from J, the junction kept 9 bases outside the gene matches. CDR1 and CDR2 from the germline V gene are SGDLS and YYNGEE. The CDR3 is 14 residues long. CDR3 sequence: CASSGGQGAQLQYF. The CDR3 nucleotides are TGTGCCAGCAGCGGCGGACAGGGGGCGCAGTTACAGTACTTC.

The chain recombines TRBV5-1 with TRBJ2-5, with a tentative D call TRBD1 (5 bases). There are 15 residues in the CDR3. With 2 bases removed from V and 5 bases from J, the gap between germline ends came to 16 bases. The germline CDR1 and CDR2 sequences are SGHRS and YFSETQ. The CDR3 nucleotides read TGCGCCAGCAGCTTCCAGGGTGGAGAGTCTGAGACCCAGTACTTC. It yields the protein CASSFQGGESETQYF. The full variable domain, with the rest looked up from reference TRBV5-1 and TRBJ2-5, is KAGVTQTPRYLIKTRGQQVTLSCSPISGHRSVSWYQQTPGQGLQFLFEYFSETQRNKGNFPGRFSGRQFSNSRSEMNVSTLELGDSALYLCASSFQGGESETQYFGPGTRLLVL.

The rearrangement uses TRBV5-1 and TRBJ2-5; 11 positions match TRBD1. Germline values: CDR1 SGHRS, CDR2 YFSETQ. The CDR3 extends over 18 amino acids. Losses at the gene ends were 0 bases for V and 2 bases for J; bases not matched to a gene: 9. CDR3 sequence reads: CASSLGGQGAWWQETQYF. CDR3 nucleotides: TGCGCCAGCAGCTTGGGAGGACAGGGGGCATGGTGGCAAGAGACCCAGTACTTC. The entire variable domain, with the rest obtained from reference TRBV5-1 and TRBJ2-5, is as follows: KAGVTQTPRYLIKTRGQQVTLSCSPISGHRSVSWYQQTPGQGLQFLFEYFSETQRNKGNFPGRFSGRQFSNSRSEMNVSTLELGDSALYLCASSLGGQGAWWQETQYFGPGTRLLVL.

This chain joins TRBV6-5 and TRBJ1-4, with 8 bases lining up with TRBD1. V shed 6 bases and J 8 bases; nucleotides not matched to a gene: 11. CDR1 is MNHEY, CDR2 SVGAGI, per germline. The CDR3 extends over 15 amino acids. CDR3 sequence: CASRPQGALGEKLFF. CDR3 DNA: TGTGCCAGCAGACCTCAGGGGGCGTTGGGCGAAAAACTGTTTTTT.

The genes are TRBV18 and TRBJ1-6, with D perhaps matching TRBD1 (5 bases). Germline lookup yields CDR1 KGHSH and CDR2 LQKENI. V lost 3 bases to trimming and J lost 9 bases, with 15 bases between them. CDR3 size: 15 residues. CDR3 DNA sequence: TGTGCCAGCTCACCTGGACAAGCTAGGGGTTCACCCCTCCACTTT. This gives the protein CASSPGQARGSPLHF.

This clone was seen a handful of times. The genes are TRBV5-6 and TRBJ1-2; D is perhaps TRBD1 (5 bases). Between the trimmed V and J ends, which lost 3 bases and 1 base, there was a span of 10 bases. The germline CDR1 and CDR2 sequences are SGHDT and YYEEEE. The CDR3 is 14 amino acids. CDR3 residues: CASSSDTNNYGYTF. The DNA for the CDR3 is TGTGCCAGCAGCTCGGACACCAATAACTATGGCTACACCTTC.

The chain has TRBV18 and TRBJ2-2; perhaps TRBD2 as D (6 bases). V lost 1 base to trimming and J lost 13 bases, with 13 bases between them. Germline CDR1 KGHSH, CDR2 LQKENI. The CDR3 is made up of 13 amino acids. The CDR3 DNA reads TGTGCCAGCTCACCACTGGAGGGGATGGGGCTGTTTTTT. The encoded protein is CASSPLEGMGLFF. Looking up the rest from reference TRBV18 and TRBJ2-2 gives the full variable domain: NAGVMQNPRHLVRRRGQEARLRCSPMKGHSHVYWYRQLPEEGLKFMVYLQKENIIDESGMPKERFSAEFPKEGPSILRIQQVVRGDSAAYFCASSPLEGMGLFFGEGSRLTVL.